The clone carrying this T cell receptor (beta chain) was recorded at least ten times. The sample belongs to a study of CD8 T cells in ankylosing spondylitis. One entry per CDR3 protein results from TCRdb running MiXCR on the 5' RACE reads. The sample has about 300,000 distinct CDR3 sequences; 11% are singletons. This clonotype was obtained from a female donor with ankylosing spondylitis or in good health (not recorded which). The sequenced sample consisted of blood, either unsorted or a sorted T cell fraction (not recorded which).

CDR3 amino acids: CASSLESREAFF. In DNA form, the CDR3 reads TGCGCCAGCAGCTTGGAGTCGCGGGAAGCTTTCTTT. The chain joins TRBV5-1 to TRBJ1-1; D gene uncertain. This CDR3 is built from 12 residues. Germline values: CDR1 SGHRS, CDR2 YFSETQ. The V end lost 0 bases, the J end lost 8 bases, and 8 bases lay between the germline ends.